What follows describes a single T cell receptor beta chain. The antigen it recognizes is unknown. No much larger clonotype is one base removed from it; base qualities were not supplied. Per the germline V gene (reference sequence), LNHNV is the CDR1 and YYDKDF is the CDR2. V sheds 2 bases and J sheds 5 bases, leaving 7 bases between their ends. Including the terminal cysteine and phenylalanine, the CDR3 comprises 12 residues. Only the CDR3 portion is preserved as DNA: 36 bases, with reading frame beginning at the first base. These data are taken from a study of spatial heterogeneity in lung cancer (dated by TCRdb to about 2019). With respect to the entire study: More beta-chain than alpha-chain transcripts were consistently detected, likely reflecting higher beta-chain transcript abundance. TCR repertoire features were related to nonsynonymous mutation counts determined by whole-exome sequencing of tumor tissue. At surgery, both alpha and beta chains were TCR-sequenced in roughly 230 tumor regions, some 64 matched nontumor lung samples and 56 PBMC samples. The study quantitatively compared TCR alpha and beta repertoires across multiple tumor regions, matched nontumor lung and blood in non-small cell lung cancer. In the raw uncorrected reads, each unique combination of TCR and UMI appeared more than ten times on average. Results and caveats for the whole study, not just this receptor: Additional single-cell paired TCR alpha and beta sequencing was considered necessary to confirm, at a functional level, the hypothesis that regional TCRs recognize regional mutations.

In light of the paper, this sample's time point label describes: sample taken at primary tumor resection. Samples were obtained from over 70 patients with early-stage, untreated non-small cell lung cancer from the lung TRACERx cohort. For TCR sequencing, whole RNA was extracted from tumor and nontumor lung tissue, or from cryopreserved PBMC samples, and no cell sorting was done. Only patients with enough RNA available from two or more tumor regions were chosen for TCR sequencing. A lung pathologist reviewed the tumor and adjacent nontumor lung specimens before the specimens were selected. Library construction relied on 5' RACE. The sequencing machine was a NextSeq 500. To allow correction of PCR and sequencing errors, the TCR library protocol tagged every TCR cDNA molecule with a unique molecular identifier. In the authors' own workflow: TCR identification, UMI-based error correction and CDR3 extraction were performed with Decombinator tools. Expanded TCRs were defined as those above a frequency of 2 per 1,000, corresponding to the top 1% of the tumor frequency distribution. Renyi diversity was computed with the R vegan package after each repertoire had been subsampled 100 times to 5,000 TCRs. CDR3 similarity networks were constructed using string-kernel similarity of amino acid triplets, with links drawn between CDR3s whose pairwise similarity was above 0.82. Starting from the raw public reads, TCRdb applied fastp trimming at Q25, assembled clones with MiXCR and retained in-frame beta chains. CDR3 protein sequences are deduplicated, and each keeps its most common genes and DNA. The V and J calls shown here were made by TCRdb, not taken from the authors' results. The sample includes several thousand distinct CDR3 sequences, with around 8% observed a single time. The ten largest clones take up about 18% of the sample.

The clonotype was recovered from a female donor with early-stage non-small cell lung cancer. Recombination joined TRBV15 with TRBJ2-7; a tentative D call is TRBD1 (6 bases match). The sequencing used normal lung tissue next to the tumor, collected at surgery. The encoded CDR3 is CATSRHRDEQYF. The bases are TGTGCCACCAGCAGACACAGGGACGAGCAGTACTTC.